In its sample, the clone carrying this T cell receptor beta chain was seen a few times. Libraries were prepared by immunoSEQ multiplex PCR; TCRdb keeps only in-frame clonotypes and omits some of them. The sample holds just over 90,000 clones; more than 85% are singletons and the top ten take around 3.4%. The data were taken from a study of OX40 agonist ivuxolimab in advanced cancers. Overall study context: Two cutaneous melanoma patients and one hepatocellular carcinoma patient, three in all, had partial responses.

CDR3 length: 16 amino acids. V gave up 3 bases and J gave up 5 bases; unmatched junction bases: 7. The germline V gene encodes CDR1 LNHDA and CDR2 SQIVND (reference sequence). Sequencing used CD4+ or CD8+ T cells sorted from blood, obtained in a trial of the OX40 agonist ivuxolimab. The rearrangement links TRBV19 to TRBJ2-5; 12 bases map to TRBD2. This receptor was identified in an adult with an advanced solid tumor such as melanoma, head and neck, liver or kidney cancer. In DNA, the CDR3 is TGTGCCAGTAGTATCGTACTAGCGGGAGGTCTCGAGACCCAGTACTTC. Translated, it gives CASSIVLAGGLETQYF.